The T cell receptor (beta chain) described here comes from a study of blood T cells in healthy people across ages. Trimming left V 3 bases short and J 1 base short, with 10 bases between. This CDR3 is 14 amino acids long. The germline V gene encodes CDR1 GTSNPN and CDR2 SVGIG (reference sequence). Alongside a J-beta primer mix, a sample-barcoded 5' primer served in a second PCR lasting roughly 7 to 12 cycles. TCRdb itself ran the 5' RACE reads through MiXCR, one entry per CDR3 protein. The sample has about 670,000 distinct CDR3 sequences, approximately 52% seen once. Isolation per sample recovered at least 7 million PBMCs. There were at least 5.5 micrograms of total RNA extracted from every sample.

The sequenced sample consisted of blood. The source of this sequence is a woman aged 80 or older in good health. The chain links TRBV30 to TRBJ1-5; D is uncertain. Here the CDR3 DNA reads TGTGCCTGGAGCCATGGCCAAAGCAATCAGCCCCAGCATTTT. Translating it yields CAWSHGQSNQPQHF. Looking up the rest from reference TRBV30 and TRBJ1-5 gives the full variable domain: SQTIHQWPATLVQPVGSPLSLECTVEGTSNPNLYWYRQAAGRGLQLLFYSVGIGQISSEVPQNLSASRPQDRQFILSSKKLLLSDSGFYLCAWSHGQSNQPQHFGDGTRLSIL.